This T cell receptor (beta chain) was identified in a study of blood T cell repertoires in COVID-19. At the level of the study: PBMCs, B-cell-depleted T cells, or T cells provided the cDNA or gDNA that made up the material.

The CDR3 covers 13 residues. Per the germline V gene, CDR1 is SGHAT and CDR2 is FQNNGV. Trimming removed 2 bases from V and 9 bases from J; junction bases left unmatched: 2. Using immunoSEQ multiplex PCR, the repertoire was profiled, and TCRdb retains in-frame clones only, with some absent. Of about 400,000 clones in the sample, roughly 89% are singletons; the top ten hold 1.5% to 2%. The rearrangement joins TRBV11-2 to TRBJ2-1; 9 nucleotides line up with TRBD2. This TCR derives from a woman under 40 who had recovered from COVID-19. The material sequenced was PBMCs or T cells enriched from blood (not recorded which). The CDR3 DNA follows: TGTGCCAGCAGCTTACTAGCGGGGAGTGAGCAGTTCTTC. Its protein product is CASSLLAGSEQFF.